The present T cell receptor (beta chain) was sequenced within a study of blood T cell repertoires in COVID-19. On the study more broadly: The United States, Italy and Spain were the sources of the acute and convalescent COVID-19 samples. PBMCs, B-cell-depleted T cells, or T cells were the source of the cDNA or gDNA that made up the material.

Method: immunoSEQ multiplex PCR; TCRdb's copy keeps in-frame clones and lacks some. The sample lists nearly 200,000 clones, about 83% occurring once. This CDR3 region has 14 residues. The V end lost 0 bases, the J end lost 14 bases, and 14 bases lay between the germline ends. In germline, CDR1 is LGHDT, CDR2 YNNKEL (reference sequence). The source is a woman between 65 and 79 years old with active or convalescent COVID-19. Sequences were obtained from peripheral blood. The V and J genes are TRBV3-1 (or the pseudogene TRBV3-2) and TRBJ1-6; possible D gene TRBD1, 5 bases. The CDR3 loop is CASSQEGRLETLHF. In DNA form, the CDR3 reads TGTGCCAGCAGCCAAGAGGGGCGGCTCGAGACCCTCCACTTT.